The clone carrying this T cell receptor (beta chain) was found many times. The antigen remains unidentified. The data originate from a study of breast tumors, draining lymph nodes, adjacent tissues. Axillary draining lymph nodes of breast cancer patients supplied the node samples. General study points: Tumors had less TCR diversity than lymph nodes, more than nontumor tissue. Tumor T cell lymph node origin was a supported hypothesis, not proven. Tumor and nontumor repertoires were significantly more similar in luminal-like than in basal-like breast cancer.

MiXCR was run by TCRdb on the multiplex PCR reads, yielding one entry per CDR3 protein. The data hold approximately 150,000 distinct CDR3 sequences, with around a third observed a single time. Germline CDR1 reads MNHEY; CDR2 reads SVGAGI. The CDR3 runs 18 residues. V dropped 6 bases and J dropped 4 bases, with 25 bases sitting between them. Sequenced: axillary lymph node tissue. The rearrangement links TRBV6-5 to TRBJ1-3; the D is unclear. The TCR comes from a female donor with breast cancer. Some clones in this sample may be carry-over from other donors' samples. The CDR3 loop is CASSKSPWTLATGNTIYF. The CDR3 nucleotides are TGTGCCAGCAGCAAAAGCCCCTGGACCCTGGCGACGGGAAACACCATATATTTT.